This T cell receptor (beta chain) comes out of a study of identical twins' blood T cells. Each CDR3 protein gets one entry after TCRdb re-called the 5' RACE reads with MiXCR. The sample contains roughly 380,000 distinct CDR3 sequences, about 28% of which appear only once. Germline V gene data show CDR1 as LGHNA and CDR2 as YSLEER. Trimming shortened V by 2 bases and J by 10 bases, and 15 bases separated the two germline ends. The CDR3 loop spans 15 amino acids. For this clonotype: Antigen unknown.

General study points: Twins shared about as many clonotypes as their cloneset sizes predicted.

The sequenced sample consisted of PBMCs. This chain connects TRBV4-3 to TRBJ1-6; D gene unclear. The sequence was collected from a woman between 18 and 50 years old in good health. In nucleotides, the CDR3 is TGCGCCAGCAGCCAAAATCCCGGAGGTGGATCACCCCTCCACTTT. Translating it yields CASSQNPGGGSPLHF.